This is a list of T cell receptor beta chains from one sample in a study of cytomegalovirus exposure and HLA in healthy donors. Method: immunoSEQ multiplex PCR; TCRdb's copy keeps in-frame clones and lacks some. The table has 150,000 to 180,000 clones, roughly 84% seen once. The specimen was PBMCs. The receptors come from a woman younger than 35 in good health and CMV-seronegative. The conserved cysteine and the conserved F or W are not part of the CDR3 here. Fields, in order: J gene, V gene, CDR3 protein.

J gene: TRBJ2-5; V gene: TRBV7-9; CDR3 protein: SSSLAIQGGKETQY
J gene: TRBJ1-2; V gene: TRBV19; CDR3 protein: ASRTQGDRGYGYT
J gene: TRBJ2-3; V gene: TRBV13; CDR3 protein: ASSPKGAGGLGDTQY
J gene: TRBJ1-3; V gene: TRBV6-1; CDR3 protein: ASSMVDPSGNTIY
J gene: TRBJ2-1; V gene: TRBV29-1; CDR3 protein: SGTKGLGLAGANEQF
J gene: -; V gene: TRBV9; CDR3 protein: ASTSGGPPYEQY
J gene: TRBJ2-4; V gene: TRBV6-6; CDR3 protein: ASRASSAKNIQY
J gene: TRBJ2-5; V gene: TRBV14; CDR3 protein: ASSQGLVSGETQY
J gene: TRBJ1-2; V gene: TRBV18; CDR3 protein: ASSPRDSFYGYT
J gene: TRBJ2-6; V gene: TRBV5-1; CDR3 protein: ASRIQGSGANVLT
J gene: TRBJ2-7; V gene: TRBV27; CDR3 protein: ASRQAGGPYEQY
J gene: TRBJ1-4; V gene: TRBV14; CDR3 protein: ASSQQVREKLF
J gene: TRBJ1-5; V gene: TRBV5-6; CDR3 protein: ASSLIGDSNQPQH
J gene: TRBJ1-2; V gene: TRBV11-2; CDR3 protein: ASSLDRLDYGYT
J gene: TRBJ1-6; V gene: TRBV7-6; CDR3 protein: ASSYTGQFNSPLH
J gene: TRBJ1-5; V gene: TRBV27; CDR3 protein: ASSPSHRGVSNQPQH
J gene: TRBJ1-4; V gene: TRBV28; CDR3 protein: ASRGGVYEKLF
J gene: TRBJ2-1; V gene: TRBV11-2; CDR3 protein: ASSLEGLGYNEQF
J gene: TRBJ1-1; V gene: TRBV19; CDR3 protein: ASSWTRDPMNTEAF
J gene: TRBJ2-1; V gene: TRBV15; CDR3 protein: ATSLRGGSEQF
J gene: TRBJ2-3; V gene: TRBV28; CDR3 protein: ASSLFWDRSTDTQY
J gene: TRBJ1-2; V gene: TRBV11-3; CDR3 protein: ASSAQQGLGYT
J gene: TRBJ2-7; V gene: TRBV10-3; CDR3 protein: AISTTGSDPTAYEQY
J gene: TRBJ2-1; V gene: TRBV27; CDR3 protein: ASSLGQGYNEQF
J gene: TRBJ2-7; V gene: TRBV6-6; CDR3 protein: ASSYEGQGVIYEQY
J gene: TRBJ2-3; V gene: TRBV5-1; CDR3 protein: ASSNGGTSGGTDTQY
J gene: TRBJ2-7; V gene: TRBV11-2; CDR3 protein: ASSLGWGGEQY
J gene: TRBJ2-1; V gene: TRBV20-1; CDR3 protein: SALRRPEQF
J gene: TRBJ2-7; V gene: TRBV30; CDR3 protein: AWPPQSAGGPYEQY
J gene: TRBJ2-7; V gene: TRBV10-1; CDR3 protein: ATIGLTYEQY
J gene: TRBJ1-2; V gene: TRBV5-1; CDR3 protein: ASSPSGGEGYT
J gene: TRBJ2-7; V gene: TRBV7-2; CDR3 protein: ASSLVFRGSYEQY
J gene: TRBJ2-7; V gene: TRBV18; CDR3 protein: ASSLRDRATGDEQY
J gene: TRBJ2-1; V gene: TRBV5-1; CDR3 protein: ASSPGTSGSYNEQF
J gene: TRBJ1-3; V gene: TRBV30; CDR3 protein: AWGAGGGSGNTIY
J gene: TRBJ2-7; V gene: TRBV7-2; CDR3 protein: ASSLRVLYEQY
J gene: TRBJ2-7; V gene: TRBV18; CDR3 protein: ASSPRAGSSYEQY
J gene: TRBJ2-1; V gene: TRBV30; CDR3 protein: AWDPGLAGGPNEQF
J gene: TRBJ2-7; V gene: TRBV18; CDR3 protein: ASSSGGTYEQY
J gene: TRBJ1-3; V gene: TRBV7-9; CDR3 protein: ASSKTGALSGNTIY
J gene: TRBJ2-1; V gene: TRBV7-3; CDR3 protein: ASMPGGSYNEQF
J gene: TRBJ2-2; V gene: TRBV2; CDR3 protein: ASRQGAGELF
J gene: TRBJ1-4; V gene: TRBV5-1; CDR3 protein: ASSLAGINEKLF
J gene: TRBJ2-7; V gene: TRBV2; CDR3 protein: ASTGGRSPSYEQY